The sequence of this T cell receptor (beta chain) was determined in a study of T cells after yellow fever vaccination (dated by TCRdb to the late 2010s). About the investigation overall: The SMART-Seq v4 Ultra Low Input RNA kit was used to prepare libraries from fractions with low cell numbers. Bulk TCR alpha and beta repertoires were sequenced longitudinally to track T-cell clones before and after primary and booster YFV17D yellow fever vaccination. Blood was drawn at multiple timepoints before and after primary and secondary immunization, with bulk PBMC replicates and cell subsets isolated. Two healthy male donors, one aged 18 to 30 and one aged 30 to 39 years, were included in the cohort.

TCR cDNA was synthesized by 5'RACE template switching, which introduced a universal primer site and unique molecular identifiers. cDNA synthesis was primed from both the TCR alpha and TCR beta constant segments. Libraries were amplified in two PCR steps, with sample barcodes and sequencing adapters added in the second step. Sequencing of the libraries was done on either Illumina HiSeq 2500 (2x100 bp) or NovaSeq (2x150 bp). On the authors' methods: MIGEC handled demultiplexing of reads and collapsing into UMI consensus sequences, while MiXCR performed V(D)J alignment. Vaccine-responding clonotypes were identified with edgeR using replicate PBMC samples, with FDR below 0.01 and a log2 fold change above 5 up to day 15 being required. Each bulk clonotype was labeled CD4 or CD8 based on which sequenced repertoire, CD4 or CD8, contained the clonotype at higher abundance. TCRdb cleaned the public reads at Q25 with fastp, built clones with MiXCR and kept in-frame beta chains. Every entry covers one CDR3 protein and lists the most common genes and DNA from its rows. Here the V and J calls rest on TCRdb's processing, not on the authors' analysis. For this sample there are about 63,000 distinct CDR3 sequences; 6.5% to 8% appear just once. Jointly, the top ten make up around 34% of the sample.

The germline V gene provides CDR1 LGHNA and CDR2 YSLEER. V is clipped by 1 base and J by 6 bases, and the sequence between their germline boundaries is 9 bases long. Including the terminal cysteine and phenylalanine, the CDR3 comprises 13 residues. Here the CDR3 DNA is all that survives: 39 bases in frame from base 1. The table lists this clonotype with many counts. Its antigen is still unknown. No quality values exist for individual bases; no much larger clone is one base distant. The full study reports these points: The study included only two donors, which limits how far the findings can be generalized. After the booster, most of the clones that had expanded following primary vaccination were detected again (roughly 96% of CD4 and around 90% of CD8), which suggests that memory was broadly maintained. FACS-sorted repertoires could contain abundant contaminating clonotypes from the bulk population, so computational filtering was required. The secondary T-cell response was found to be weaker but faster than the primary response, with a peak reached on day 5 rather than on day 15. A small fraction of clonotypes showed up in both the CD4 and CD8 compartments, probably as a result of convergent recombination.

Sample treatment or condition, as interpreted from the label and publication: live attenuated yellow fever vaccine strain. A standard Ficoll-Paque protocol was used to isolate PBMCs from peripheral blood. Dynabeads CD4 and CD8 positive selection kits were used to isolate CD4 and CD8 T-cell fractions. RNA was extracted with TriZol from bulk PBMCs, CD4 and CD8 fractions, and dextramer-positive and dextramer-negative fractions. Sequencing used CD8+ T cells sorted from PBMCs, obtained 15 days after the yellow fever booster vaccination. The clonotype was recovered from a man aged 30 to 45 who received the YFV17D yellow fever vaccine. In this chain, TRBV4-3 is recombined with TRBJ1-1; perhaps TRBD1 is the D gene, with 6 bases matching. The encoded CDR3 is CASSQVQGAEAFF. The DNA is TGCGCCAGCAGCCAAGTACAGGGCGCTGAAGCTTTCTTT.